This TCR beta chain was found in a study of cytomegalovirus exposure and HLA in healthy donors. The PCR had 60 Vbeta and 13 Jbeta primers. Data came from immunoSEQ multiplex PCR; TCRdb stores just in-frame clones and leaves some out. The data contain around 41,000 clones, almost 70% of them singletons. Healthy people donating bone marrow made up the donors. Though probably carrying unrecorded immune exposures, donors were nominally healthy at sampling. This clone turned up a few times. Germline loops: CDR1 MNHNS, CDR2 SASEGT. The J segment lost 7 bases and the V segment lost 6 bases, leaving 3 bases of the junction unmatched. The CDR3 sequence is 12 residues long.

The chain recombines TRBV6-1 with TRBJ2-1, with 7 nucleotides matching TRBD1. This sequence was found in a man in his forties or fifties in good health and CMV-seronegative. The specimen was PBMCs. The CDR3 DNA reads TGTGCCAGCAGGACAGGGAAGAATGAGCAGTTCTTC. Translating gives CASRTGKNEQFF.